This TCR beta chain stems from a study of blood T cell repertoires in COVID-19. Under the authors' procedure: Estimation of nucleated cell counts was performed using reference gene primer amplification. Clones were sequenced by immunoSEQ multiplex PCR, and TCRdb holds only the in-frame ones, with some missing. V and J calls plus clone size are reproduced from that table; the DNA served to infer D and trimming. The table shows under 40,000 clones, with around 84% occurring only once. In germline, CDR1 is LNHDA, CDR2 SQIVND (reference sequence). The germline V and J ends were trimmed by 5 bases and 10 bases, with 15 bases remaining between them. The CDR3 totals 13 residues.

This receptor was identified in a man aged 50-59 years with active or convalescent COVID-19. The V call is TRBV19, the J call TRBJ2-1, with a weak D call TRBD1 (6 bases). The sample was peripheral blood. Written as DNA, the CDR3 is TGTGCCAGTAGTCCACTGTTAGGGGGAGAGCAGTTCTTC. Protein: CASSPLLGGEQFF.